This entry lists 16 T cell receptor beta chains sequenced from one sample in a study of shared clonotypes between healthy human individuals. Profiled with immunoSEQ multiplex PCR; TCRdb holds only in-frame clones, not every one. The table has just over 2,000,000 clones, 85% to 95% seen once; the top ten hold 0.1% to 0.15%. The sequencing input was naive CD4+ T cells sorted from blood. Specified subset: CD45RA+ positively selected. These receptors came from a man aged 18 to 30 in good health.

With respect to this clone: The DNA is left out, because the CDR3 cannot be placed on it with certainty; the CDR3 is given as TCRdb lists it. CDR3 loop: CASSKVGQGARSPLHF. V gene TRBV21-1 combines with J gene TRBJ1-6; the table calls TRBD1, which could not be checked here. TRBV21-1 is a pseudogene. The CDR3 sequence runs 16 residues, both termini included.

The rearrangement uses TRBV7-2 and TRBJ2-3; 9 bases map to TRBD2. V was pared by 2 bases and J by 2 bases, with 5 bases of the junction left unmatched. Per the germline V gene, CDR1 is SGHTA and CDR2 is FQGNSA. This CDR3 has 16 amino acids. CDR3 in DNA: TGTGCCAGCAGCTTACTAGCGGGGATATACACAGATACGCAGTATTTT. Translation: CASSLLAGIYTDTQYF.

V gene TRBV11-2 combines with J gene TRBJ1-5; D unresolved. Germline-derived CDR1 and CDR2 are SGHAT and FQNNGV. The CDR3 is 13 residues long. Trimming shortened V by 5 bases and J by 7 bases, and 12 bases separated the two germline ends. DNA for the CDR3: TGTGCCAGCAGCCCGGAGGTCAACCAGCCCCAGCATTTT. Translation: CASSPEVNQPQHF.

The chain has TRBV10-3 and TRBJ2-5; D gene unclear. Trimming shortened V by 5 bases and J by 5 bases, and 9 bases separated the two germline ends. Germline CDR1 ENHRY, CDR2 SYGVKD. The CDR3 is 12 amino acids. Here the CDR3 reads CAISSSLETQYF. The CDR3 coding sequence is TGTGCCATCAGTAGTTCTCTGGAGACCCAGTACTTC.

This sequence joins TRBV11-2 and TRBJ2-1; 8 bases are a match to TRBD1. J gave up 5 bases and V 5 bases, and 5 bases lay outside the gene matches. The CDR3 consists of 14 residues. Germline V CDR1 and CDR2: SGHAT, FQNNGV. The CDR3 spells CASSARTGNNEQFF. In DNA form, the CDR3 reads TGTGCCAGCAGCGCGAGGACAGGGAACAATGAGCAGTTCTTC.

J is TRBJ2-1 and V is TRBV5-4; TRBD2 matches at 9 bases. This CDR3 spans 15 amino acids. The ends lost 0 bases at V and 10 bases at J; junction bases unmatched: 8. Germline CDR1 reads SGHNT; CDR2 reads YYREEE (reference sequence). CDR3 DNA: TGTGCCAGCAGCTTGGATTCTAGCGGGATTACCGAGCAGTTCTTC. Translated: CASSLDSSGITEQFF.

The rearrangement joins TRBV7-2 to TRBJ1-2, with TRBD1 matching 7 bases. CDR1 is SGHTA and CDR2 is FQGNSA in the germline V gene. There are 14 residues in the CDR3. V shed 3 bases, J shed 8 bases, and the junction held 9 bases outside the gene matches. The CDR3 bases are TGTGCCAGCAGCTTTTACTCCGACAGGGACGGCTACACCTTC. It specifies CASSFYSDRDGYTF.

A few counts support this clone. The genes are TRBV7-2 and TRBJ2-7, with 14 positions matching TRBD2. The CDR3 extends over 17 amino acids. The ends lost 5 bases at V and 5 bases at J; junction bases unmatched: 11. The germline gives CDR1 SGHTA, CDR2 FQGNSA. DNA of the CDR3: TGTGCCAGCAGCCAGACTAGCGGGGGGGCTCGCCTCCACGAGCAGTACTTC. This translates into CASSQTSGGARLHEQYF. Full variable domain (remainder filled in from reference TRBV7-2 and TRBJ2-7): GAGVSQSPSNKVTEKGKDVELRCDPISGHTALYWYRQSLGQGLEFLIYFQGNSAPDKSGLPSDRFSAERTGGSVSTLTIQRTQQEDSAVYLCASSQTSGGARLHEQYFGPGTRLTVT.

V is TRBV12-5 and J is TRBJ1-3; no clear D gene. Looked up from germline, CDR1 is LGHNT and CDR2 is FRNRAP. V gave up 5 bases and J gave up 6 bases, with 17 bases separating them. This CDR3 is built from 15 residues. CDR3 bases: TGTGCTAGTGGTCCGCGGGAACCGGAAACAAACACCATATATTTT. It specifies CASGPREPETNTIYF.

The chain joins TRBV5-1 to TRBJ2-2, with 8 bases that match TRBD2. The V segment lost 3 bases and the J segment 6 bases; nucleotides outside the gene matches: 7. This CDR3 spans 15 amino acids. Germline values: CDR1 SGHRS, CDR2 YFSETQ. CDR3 nucleotide sequence: TGCGCCAGCAGCTGGGGACTAGAGATCGCCGGGGAGCTGTTTTTT. Amino acid sequence: CASSWGLEIAGELFF.

This clone was recorded once. This sequence joins TRBV7-9 and TRBJ1-4; D is uncertain. CDR3 size: 13 residues. Germline V gene sequence: CDR1 SEHNR, CDR2 FQNEAQ (reference sequence). V was clipped by 5 bases and J by 3 bases, with 7 bases between them. CDR3: CASSRGANEKLFF. CDR3 nucleotides: TGTGCCAGCAGCCGGGGAGCTAATGAAAAACTGTTTTTT.

The CDR3 loop reads CASSAPDRGLCDQPQHF. CDR3 nucleotides: TGTGCCAGCAGCGCCCCGGACAGGGGGCTATGTGATCAGCCCCAGCATTTT. This chain uses TRBV7-3 with TRBJ1-5, with 11 bases matching TRBD1. The CDR3 has 17 residues. Germline CDR1 reads SGHTA; CDR2 reads FQGTGA. Germline trimming cut 5 bases from V and 5 bases from J; bases unmatched to any gene: 11.

The V and J genes are TRBV30 and TRBJ2-5; 8 bases line up with TRBD2. The length of the CDR3 is 13 residues. Germline CDR1 reads GTSNPN; CDR2 reads SVGIG (reference sequence). Trimming took 5 bases from V and 5 from J; bases not matched to a gene: 7. Written as DNA, the CDR3 is TGTGCCTGGGCTCGCGGGGGGTGGGAGACCCAGTACTTC. Translating it yields CAWARGGWETQYF.

V is TRBV13 and J is TRBJ2-7, with TRBD2 identical over 8 bases. V gave up 2 bases and J gave up 6 bases; unmatched junction bases: 6. Germline V gene sequence: CDR1 PRHDT, CDR2 FYEKMQ (reference sequence). The CDR3 loop spans 14 amino acids. In DNA, the CDR3 is TGTGCCAGCAGCTTACGAGCGGGGGTGACCGAGCAGTACTTC. Translating it yields CASSLRAGVTEQYF.

V usage is TRBV11-2 and J usage is TRBJ2-3; 9 bases match TRBD1. V lost 5 bases, J lost 7 bases, and 16 bases stayed unmatched. The CDR3 contains 17 residues. Germline V gene sequence: CDR1 SGHAT, CDR2 FQNNGV. CDR3: CASSGRTTGGAWNTQYF. The CDR3 region has the DNA TGTGCCAGCAGCGGGCGGACCACAGGGGGCGCATGGAATACGCAGTATTTT.

The chain uses TRBV2 and TRBJ2-1, with 7 bases that match TRBD1. The CDR3 runs to 14 residues. The ends lost 6 bases at V and 8 bases at J; junction bases unmatched: 10. Germline CDR1 reads SNHLY; CDR2 reads FYNNEI. The CDR3: CASSLTGAFDEQFF. The CDR3 DNA follows: TGTGCCAGCAGCCTCACAGGGGCGTTTGATGAGCAGTTCTTC.